Shown below are 21 T cell receptor beta chains from a single sample sequenced in a study of blood T cell repertoires in COVID-19. The method was immunoSEQ multiplex PCR; TCRdb's version includes in-frame clones alone and lacks a portion of them. Of about 83,000 clones in the sample, roughly 85% were seen once. Sequenced sample: peripheral blood. The source is a human donor in a cohort sampled during active COVID-19.

This clone has only one observation. The gene calls are TRBV2 and TRBJ1-2; no clear D gene. V was cut by 0 bases and J by 4 bases, with 9 bases left in between. The CDR3 covers 14 residues. Germline V gene lookup returns CDR1 SNHLY and CDR2 FYNNEI. The DNA for the CDR3 is TGTGCCAGCAGTGAAGCGCTTCGGGGCTATGGCTACACCTTC. It codes for CASSEALRGYGYTF.

The chain is built from TRBV10-3 and TRBJ2-1, with 8 bases lining up with TRBD2. Per germline, CDR1 ENHRY and CDR2 SYGVKD. This CDR3 has 14 residues. J lost 4 bases, V lost 7 bases, and 6 bases had no gene match. The CDR3 DNA is TGTGCCATCATTTTTAGCGGGGTATACAATGAGCAGTTCTTC. Translating it yields CAIIFSGVYNEQFF.

The chain recombines TRBV18 with TRBJ2-2; D remains ambiguous. V lost 2 bases and J 1 base, leaving 5 bases between the germline ends. In germline, CDR1 is KGHSH, CDR2 LQKENI. This CDR3 spans 14 amino acids. The CDR3 here is CASSPGLNTGELFF. The CDR3 nucleotides are TGTGCCAGCTCACCAGGCTTGAACACCGGGGAGCTGTTTTTT.

This rearrangement joins TRBV9 to TRBJ2-1; the match to TRBD2 covers 14 bases. Germline V gene data show CDR1 as SGDLS and CDR2 as YYNGEE. This CDR3 is 16 amino acids long. The V and J ends lost 2 bases and 9 bases, in that order; junction bases with no gene match: 7. In nucleotides, the CDR3 is TGTGCCAGCAGCGTTGAGACTAGCGGGAGGGGTATTGAGCAGTTCTTC. Its translation is CASSVETSGRGIEQFF.

The genes are TRBV11-2 and TRBJ1-2; TRBD1 matches at 10 bases. Germline CDR1 reads SGHAT; CDR2 reads FQNNGV. The CDR3 runs 12 residues. With 5 bases clipped from V and 8 bases from J, the junction kept 2 bases outside the gene matches. CDR3 residues: CASSETGGGYTF. CDR3 DNA sequence: TGTGCCAGCAGCGAGACAGGGGGCGGCTACACCTTC. The variable domain in full, completed from reference TRBV11-2 and TRBJ1-2, reads EAGVAQSPRYKIIEKRQSVAFWCNPISGHATLYWYQQILGQGPKLLIQFQNNGVVDDSQLPKDRFSAERLKGVDSTLKIQPAKLEDSAVYLCASSETGGGYTFGSGTRLTVV.

J is TRBJ2-4 and V is TRBV7-8, with D maybe TRBD2 (5 bases). Trimming removed 7 bases at V and 2 bases at J, with 15 bases between. The V gene's germline CDR1 is SGHVS and CDR2 FQNEAQ. This CDR3 contains 15 residues. CDR3 sequence reads: CASTKSGPTKNIQYF. DNA of the CDR3: TGTGCCAGCACCAAGAGCGGTCCGACCAAAAACATTCAGTACTTC. Combining the CDR3 with reference TRBV7-8 and TRBJ2-4 gives the whole variable domain GAGVSQSPRYKVAKRGQDVALRCDPISGHVSLFWYQQALGQGPEFLTYFQNEAQLDKSGLPSDRFFAERPEGSVSTLKIQRTQQEDSAVYLCASTKSGPTKNIQYFGAGTRLSVL.

The chain has TRBV5-1 and TRBJ1-3, with 9 bases matching TRBD1. Losses at the gene ends were 1 base for V and 0 bases for J; bases not matched to a gene: 8. Germline lookup yields CDR1 SGHRS and CDR2 YFSETQ. The CDR3 runs to 18 residues. DNA for the CDR3: TGCGCCAGCAGCTTGACTACGGGACAGGGTTTCTCTGGAAACACCATATATTTT. It translates to CASSLTTGQGFSGNTIYF.

Here the CDR3 reads CASSAVGRAFYGYTF. The CDR3 DNA reads TGTGCCAGCAGTGCCGTCGGGAGGGCTTTCTATGGCTACACCTTC. The chain couples TRBV28 to TRBJ1-2; D remains unclear. V lost 5 bases and J 4 bases, leaving 17 bases between the germline ends. Germline lookup yields CDR1 MDHEN and CDR2 SYDVKM. The CDR3 length is 15 residues.

The chain joins TRBV7-8 to TRBJ1-5; 8 bases line up with TRBD1. CDR1 is SGHVS and CDR2 is FQNEAQ in the germline V gene. This CDR3 has 14 residues. V shed 6 bases and J 6 bases; nucleotides not matched to a gene: 7. The CDR3 region is CASRLQGAGQPQHF. DNA of the CDR3: TGTGCCAGCAGACTTCAGGGGGCAGGTCAGCCCCAGCATTTT.

This chain connects TRBV5-1 to TRBJ2-5; TRBD2 agrees at 14 bases. J gave up 7 bases and V 2 bases, and 16 bases lay outside the gene matches. Germline V gene sequence: CDR1 SGHRS, CDR2 YFSETQ. The CDR3 consists of 19 residues. CDR3 sequence reads: CASSFLGLAGEGRFRTQYF. DNA of the CDR3: TGCGCCAGCAGCTTCCTGGGACTAGCGGGAGAGGGAAGATTCCGGACCCAGTACTTC.

This clone appeared a few times. The chain employs TRBV6-2 or TRBV6-3 and TRBJ2-5; D might be TRBD2 (6 bases). Per germline, CDR1 MNHEY and CDR2 SVGEGT. V lost 2 bases to trimming and J lost 7 bases, with 14 bases between them. The CDR3 is 14 residues long. The CDR3 bases are TGTGCCAGCAGTTACGCTCTAGCGCGTAGGACCCAGTACTTC. Amino acids: CASSYALARRTQYF.

Details on this clone: Mismatch with germline at one junction end may stem from a read error. This sample includes further DNA sequences coding for the same CDR3. The chain uses TRBV6-4 and TRBJ2-6; TRBD1 might be the D (6 bases). In germline, CDR1 is MRHNA, CDR2 SNTAGT. The CDR3 spans 18 residues. For the CDR3, the DNA is TGTGCTAGCAGTCCCAACAGGGATACGAGCTCTGGGGCCAACGTCCTGACTTTC. Translated: CASSPNRDTSSGANVLTF.

The chain employs TRBV30 and TRBJ2-5, with 14 nucleotides matching TRBD2. From germline, CDR1 is GTSNPN and CDR2 SVGIG (reference sequence). V shed 4 bases and J 3 bases; nucleotides not matched to a gene: 4. The CDR3 has 15 amino acids. The CDR3 sequence: CAWMTSGGAKETQYF. The CDR3 DNA reads TGTGCCTGGATGACTAGCGGGGGGGCGAAAGAGACCCAGTACTTC.

About this clone: The sample contains more than one DNA sequence encoding this CDR3. The chain combines TRBV18 with TRBJ2-3; 15 bases are shared with TRBD2. Germline V gives CDR1 KGHSH, CDR2 LQKENI. This CDR3 spans 16 amino acids. The V and J ends lost 2 bases and 3 bases, in that order; junction bases with no gene match: 0. The chain's CDR3 is CASSPGTSGRTDTQYF. CDR3 sequence (DNA): TGTGCCAGCTCACCAGGGACTAGCGGGAGGACAGATACGCAGTATTTT.

The chain links TRBV5-1 to TRBJ2-1; 15 bases match TRBD2. Germline V lookup: CDR1 SGHRS, CDR2 YFSETQ. CDR3 length equals 20 residues. Losses at the gene ends were 5 bases for V and 0 bases for J; bases not matched to a gene: 12. CDR3 sequence reads: CASRFSPGLAGGGSYNEQFF. In nucleotides, the CDR3 is TGCGCCAGCAGGTTTTCTCCGGGACTAGCGGGAGGCGGCTCCTACAATGAGCAGTTCTTC.

V is TRBV6-6 and J is TRBJ1-1; 7 nucleotides align to TRBD1. Trimming cost V 6 bases and J 6 bases; bases outside gene matches: 1. CDR1 is MNHNY and CDR2 is SVGAGI in the germline V gene (reference sequence). The CDR3 consists of 11 residues. The CDR3 here is CASRGTAEAFF. The CDR3 DNA sequence: TGTGCCAGCAGGGGGACAGCTGAAGCTTTCTTT.

The chain uses TRBV10-1 and TRBJ1-4, with D maybe TRBD1 (6 bases). Trimming pared 2 bases from V and 4 bases from J, leaving 23 bases between. Looked up from germline, CDR1 is WNHNN and CDR2 is SYGVQD (reference sequence). This CDR3 contains 19 residues. This CDR3 is CASSESTPGGGMNNEKLFF. CDR3 sequence (DNA): TGCGCCAGCAGTGAGAGCACCCCGGGGGGCGGGATGAATAATGAAAAACTGTTTTTT.

This clone was seen only once. The J gene is TRBJ2-3, the V gene TRBV20-1, with D possibly being TRBD2 (6 bases). CDR1 and CDR2 from the germline V gene are DFQATT and SNEGSKA (reference sequence). V was clipped by 3 bases and J by 5 bases, with 12 bases between them. This CDR3 is built from 13 residues. The CDR3 region has the DNA TGCAGTGCTAGTCCGGGAGTTCAAGATACGCAGTATTTT. This encodes CSASPGVQDTQYF.

This chain uses TRBV7-8 with TRBJ2-3, with 8 bases aligning to TRBD2. Germline CDR1 and CDR2: SGHVS and FQNEAQ. This CDR3 spans 17 amino acids. Trimming at V came to 5 bases and at J to 3 bases, leaving 13 bases not matched to a gene. CDR3 loop: CASSPRGGGGRTDTQYF. CDR3 nucleotides: TGTGCCAGCAGCCCACGGGGGGGCGGGGGTCGTACAGATACGCAGTATTTT.

This clone was seen just once. The chain has TRBV11-3 and TRBJ2-7, with 7 nucleotides matching TRBD2. Germline V lookup: CDR1 SGHNT, CDR2 YENEEA. After removal of 3 bases from V and 9 bases from J, the junction contained 17 bases not matched to a gene. The CDR3 runs to 16 residues. CDR3 nucleotide sequence: TGTGCCAGCAGCTTTTCAGCGGGACGGGCCCCTGGGCGGCAGTACTTC. It translates to CASSFSAGRAPGRQYF.

This chain joins TRBV4-3 and TRBJ1-2; 8 nucleotides match TRBD1. The trim removed 1 base at V and 4 bases at J, leaving 5 bases unmatched. Per the germline V gene, CDR1 is LGHNA and CDR2 is YSLEER. The CDR3 runs to 15 residues. CDR3 sequence reads: CASSQGTGQSYGYTF. CDR3 nucleotide sequence: TGCGCCAGCAGCCAAGGGACAGGGCAAAGCTATGGCTACACCTTC.